This T cell receptor beta chain was documented in a study of regulatory T cells in long-lasting Graves disease. Arm-PCR with iRepertoire HTBI primers amplified the CDR3 regions for these TCR beta libraries. TCRdb re-called the multiplex PCR reads with MiXCR, one entry per CDR3 protein. The sample holds about 450,000 distinct CDR3 sequences, around 15% seen once. The time point is: newly diagnosed GD, antithyroid drugs for less than 3 months. RNA extracted from PBMCs served as the sequencing template. The CDR3 runs to 16 residues. The germline V gene encodes CDR1 MGHRA and CDR2 YSYEKL. V dropped 4 bases and J dropped 0 bases, with 13 bases sitting between them. These sequences were also reported in another study, on T cells in Graves' hyperthyroidism and ophthalmopathy.

The receptor was derived from a woman in her thirties with Graves disease. The rearrangement joins TRBV4-1 to TRBJ1-3; D perhaps matches TRBD1 (5 bases). Material: peripheral blood mononuclear cells (PBMCs), obtained at new diagnosis, from a patient treated with antithyroid drugs. This CDR3 is CASSLTGAISGNTIYF. CDR3 DNA sequence: TGCGCCAGCAGCCTCACCGGGGCCATCTCTGGAAACACCATATATTTT.